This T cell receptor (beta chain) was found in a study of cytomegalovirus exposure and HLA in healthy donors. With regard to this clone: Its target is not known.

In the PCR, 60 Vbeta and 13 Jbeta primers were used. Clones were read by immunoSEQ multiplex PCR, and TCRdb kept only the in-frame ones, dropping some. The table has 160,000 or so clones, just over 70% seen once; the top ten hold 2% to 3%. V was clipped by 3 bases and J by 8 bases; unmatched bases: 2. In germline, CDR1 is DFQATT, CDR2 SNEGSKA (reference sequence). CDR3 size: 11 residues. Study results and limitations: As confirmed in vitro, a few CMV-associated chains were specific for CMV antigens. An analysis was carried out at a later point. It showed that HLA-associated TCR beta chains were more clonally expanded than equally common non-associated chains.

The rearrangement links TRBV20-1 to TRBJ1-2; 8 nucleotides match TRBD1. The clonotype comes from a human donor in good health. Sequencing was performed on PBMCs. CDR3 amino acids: CSASSGGGYTF. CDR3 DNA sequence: TGCAGTGCTAGTTCAGGGGGCGGCTACACCTTC.